One sample yielded the 27 T cell receptor beta chains listed below, sequenced in a study of blood T cell repertoires in COVID-19 (dated by TCRdb to about 2020). Libraries were made using the immunoSEQ multiplex PCR assay. The immuneACCESS repertoire file appears here via TCRdb, limited to in-frame rearrangements. These files lack a portion of the clones; in checked studies, under half of the deficit traces to unresolved V genes, and the cause of the others is not known. The sample table contains about 140,000 clones; only one count was recorded for more than 85% of them. Around 3% of the sample lies in the top ten. The sample comprised peripheral blood. These TCRs come from a man aged 60 to 69 with active or convalescent COVID-19.

The chain combines TRBV4-2 with TRBJ1-1, with 12 bases matching TRBD1. This CDR3 is built from 16 residues. Trimming removed 3 bases from V and 4 bases from J; junction bases left unmatched: 6. Looked up from germline, CDR1 is LGHNA and CDR2 is YNFKEQ. CDR3 residues: CASSQPGQGATTEAFF. The CDR3 bases are TGTGCCAGCAGCCAGCCGGGACAGGGGGCGACCACTGAAGCTTTCTTT.

J is TRBJ1-2 and V is TRBV7-2, with D hard to call. Germline CDR1 SGHTA, CDR2 FQGNSA. The CDR3 is made up of 14 amino acids. V was pared by 5 bases and J by 4 bases, with 14 bases between. The DNA for the CDR3 is TGTGCCAGCAGCCAAGGTGCGGGGTTCTATGGCTACACCTTC. Its protein product is CASSQGAGFYGYTF.

This clone has at least ten counts. This chain connects TRBV4-1 to TRBJ2-1, with 9 bases that match TRBD2. J lost 9 bases, V lost 1 base, and 10 bases had no gene match. The CDR3 totals 16 residues. Germline V lookup: CDR1 MGHRA, CDR2 YSYEKL. In nucleotides, the CDR3 is TGCGCCAGCAGCCAAGGAATTGGTCTAGCGGGATCTGAGCAGTTCTTC. Translation gives CASSQGIGLAGSEQFF.

The genes are TRBV24-1 and TRBJ2-5; D is unclear. Trimming left V 1 base short and J 2 bases short, with 7 bases between. The CDR3 extends over 14 amino acids. From germline, CDR1 is KGHDR and CDR2 SFDVKD. CDR3 in amino acids: CATSDFLRQETQYF. Here the CDR3 DNA reads TGTGCCACCAGTGATTTCCTCAGACAAGAGACCCAGTACTTC.

This chain links TRBV7-2 with TRBJ2-3; 7 nucleotides agree with TRBD1. From germline, CDR1 is SGHTA and CDR2 FQGNSA. The CDR3 runs to 16 residues. The V and J ends lost 4 bases and 3 bases, in that order; junction bases with no gene match: 10. The CDR3 protein is CASSWRTGLLTDTQYF. The DNA of the CDR3 is TGTGCCAGCAGCTGGAGGACAGGATTATTAACAGATACGCAGTATTTT. Together with reference TRBV7-2 and TRBJ2-3, the CDR3 gives the full variable domain: GAGVSQSPSNKVTEKGKDVELRCDPISGHTALYWYRQSLGQGLEFLIYFQGNSAPDKSGLPSDRFSAERTGGSVSTLTIQRTQQEDSAVYLCASSWRTGLLTDTQYFGPGTRLTVL.

V gene TRBV28 combines with J gene TRBJ1-2, with TRBD1 as a possible D gene (6 bases). The germline CDR1 and CDR2 sequences are MDHEN and SYDVKM. The CDR3 loop spans 13 amino acids. V lost 6 bases, J lost 7 bases, and 15 bases lay in between. Here the CDR3 DNA reads TGTGCCAGCAGGGAGTCAGGGGTCGGTGGCTACACCTTC. This codes for CASRESGVGGYTF.

J is TRBJ2-3 and V is TRBV4-3; 7 positions agree with TRBD1. V was clipped by 2 bases and J by 2 bases; unmatched bases: 4. The CDR3 covers 15 residues. The germline gives CDR1 LGHNA, CDR2 YSLEER. The CDR3 nucleotides are TGCGCCAGCAGCCAACAACAGGGGTTCACAGATACGCAGTATTTT. This codes for CASSQQQGFTDTQYF.

The chain employs TRBV9 and TRBJ1-2, with 7 bases fitting TRBD1. V gave up 1 base and J gave up 4 bases; unmatched junction bases: 4. In germline, CDR1 is SGDLS, CDR2 YYNGEE. The CDR3 has 14 amino acids. This CDR3 is CASSVSSGGYGYTF. CDR3 in DNA: TGTGCCAGCAGCGTATCATCAGGGGGCTATGGCTACACCTTC.

This sequence joins TRBV19 and TRBJ2-3; 9 bases fit TRBD1. Germline assignment: CDR1 LNHDA and CDR2 SQIVND (reference sequence). J was trimmed by 7 bases and V by 3 bases; bases with no gene match: 5. This CDR3 spans 14 amino acids. The CDR3 sequence: CASSMRTGVHTQYF. CDR3 sequence (DNA): TGTGCCAGTAGTATGCGGACAGGGGTACATACGCAGTATTTT.

The chain carries TRBV20-1 and TRBJ2-7; D perhaps matches TRBD2 (5 bases). CDR1 is DFQATT, CDR2 SNEGSKA, per germline (reference sequence). The CDR3 loop spans 11 amino acids. Trimming pared 3 bases from V and 11 bases from J, leaving 14 bases between. CDR3 in DNA: TGCAGTGCTAGTAGCTCTAGCAGCGAGTACTTC. As protein: CSASSSSSEYF.

The V and J genes are TRBV28 and TRBJ1-5, with 8 bases matching TRBD1. From germline, CDR1 is MDHEN and CDR2 SYDVKM. The CDR3 runs to 16 residues. Trimming at V came to 7 bases and at J to 6 bases, leaving 14 bases not matched to a gene. As DNA, the CDR3 is TGTGCCAGCAACTCGCCATCAGGGGGCCCTGGTCAGCCCCAGCATTTT. It translates to CASNSPSGGPGQPQHF.

V gene TRBV5-6 combines with J gene TRBJ1-2, with 8 bases aligning to TRBD1. Germline V gives CDR1 SGHDT, CDR2 YYEEEE. The CDR3 runs to 16 residues. V gave up 7 bases and J gave up 3 bases; unmatched junction bases: 14. The CDR3 DNA reads as TGTGCCAGCGGCCCCCAGGGGACAGGAACCCACTATGGCTACACCTTC. Translation: CASGPQGTGTHYGYTF.

The chain carries TRBV5-4 and TRBJ2-3; D might be TRBD1 (6 bases). Germline V gene lookup returns CDR1 SGHNT and CDR2 YYREEE (reference sequence). Trimming took 6 bases from V and 1 from J, leaving 18 bases between them. This CDR3 comprises 16 residues. The chain's CDR3 is CASTSWGLTGTDTQYF. CDR3 nucleotide sequence: TGTGCCAGCACGAGTTGGGGGCTCACTGGCACAGATACGCAGTATTTT.

The chain uses TRBV7-9 and TRBJ2-7, with D uncertain. Trimming cost V 5 bases and J 1 base, with 15 bases left between them. Germline CDR1 and CDR2: SEHNR and FQNEAQ (reference sequence). The CDR3 has 15 amino acids. Here the CDR3 reads CASSPGSAWSYEQYF. CDR3 DNA: TGTGCCAGCAGCCCCGGGTCGGCTTGGTCCTACGAGCAGTACTTC.

The chain recombines TRBV29-1 with TRBJ2-1; tentative D call: TRBD2 (6 bases). Germline CDR1 SQVTM, CDR2 ANQGSEA. The CDR3 totals 16 residues. The V gene lost 5 bases and the J gene lost 2 bases, with 19 bases spanning the gap. In DNA, the CDR3 is TGCAGCGTTAGAAACCCTTTGGGGGGTCCCTACAATGAGCAGTTCTTC. Its translation: CSVRNPLGGPYNEQFF.

This chain uses TRBV7-2 with TRBJ1-6; 7 nucleotides line up with TRBD1. CDR3 length: 15 amino acids. Per germline, CDR1 SGHTA and CDR2 FQGNSA. With 5 bases clipped from V and 7 bases from J, the junction kept 8 bases outside the gene matches. CDR3 loop: CASSKRDRKNSPLHF. The CDR3 nucleotides are TGTGCCAGCAGCAAAAGGGACAGAAAAAATTCACCCCTCCACTTT.

V gene TRBV30 combines with J gene TRBJ1-1; maybe TRBD1 (5 bases). V dropped 2 bases and J dropped 4 bases, with 17 bases sitting between them. The CDR3 spans 15 residues. Per the germline V gene, CDR1 is GTSNPN and CDR2 is SVGIG (reference sequence). The CDR3 nucleotides are TGTGCCTGGAGTACTTGGGAGGGGTCGGGCACTGAAGCTTTCTTT. It specifies CAWSTWEGSGTEAFF.

The V gene is TRBV7-2, the J gene TRBJ2-1; 8 positions match TRBD1. V was clipped by 6 bases and J by 4 bases; unmatched bases: 11. This CDR3 contains 16 residues. Germline V gene sequence: CDR1 SGHTA, CDR2 FQGNSA. As DNA, the CDR3 is TGTGCCAGCAGTCCTCGTTGGGACAGGCCATACAATGAGCAGTTCTTC. This codes for CASSPRWDRPYNEQFF.

A single count supports this clone. The chain joins TRBV18 to TRBJ2-5; D is perhaps TRBD2 (5 bases). The CDR3 is made up of 16 amino acids. The ends were cut back, 1 base at V and 2 bases at J, with 14 bases in the middle. Per the germline V gene, CDR1 is KGHSH and CDR2 is LQKENI. For the CDR3, the DNA is TGTGCCAGCTCACCACTTGGTAGTTCGGGACAAGAGACCCAGTACTTC. Translation gives CASSPLGSSGQETQYF. The full variable domain, in which reference TRBV18 and TRBJ2-5 provide the parts outside the CDR3, is NAGVMQNPRHLVRRRGQEARLRCSPMKGHSHVYWYRQLPEEGLKFMVYLQKENIIDESGMPKERFSAEFPKEGPSILRIQQVVRGDSAAYFCASSPLGSSGQETQYFGPGTRLLVL.

The rearrangement uses TRBV6-6 and TRBJ1-5, with 7 bases identical to TRBD1. J lost 1 base, V lost 6 bases, and 3 bases had no gene match. The CDR3 consists of 14 residues. Germline V gene lookup returns CDR1 MNHNY and CDR2 SVGAGI (reference sequence). CDR3 DNA: TGTGCCAGCAGCAGACAGGGAAGCAATCAGCCCCAGCATTTT. This sequence encodes CASSRQGSNQPQHF.

Remarks on this clone: The junction differs from germline at one of its ends, possibly a read error. The chain uses TRBV15 and TRBJ2-7, with a tentative D call TRBD1 (5 bases). CDR3 length: 13 amino acids. The V gene's germline CDR1 is LNHNV and CDR2 YYDKDF (reference sequence). The CDR3 is CATKEGARKEQYF. In DNA, the CDR3 is TGTGCGACCAAGGAAGGGGCGAGGAAAGAGCAGTACTTC.

The chain carries TRBV29-1 and TRBJ2-6; a possible D gene is TRBD2 (6 bases). The CDR3 runs 14 residues. CDR1 is SQVTM and CDR2 is ANQGSEA in the germline V gene. V lost 1 base and J 4 bases, leaving 8 bases between the germline ends. The CDR3 loop is CSVEGGRGANVLTF. The CDR3 region has the DNA TGCAGCGTTGAAGGAGGGAGGGGGGCCAACGTCCTGACTTTC.

In its sample, this clone was seen a few times. The chain joins TRBV7-9 to TRBJ2-7; possibly TRBD1 for D (5 bases). CDR1 is SEHNR, CDR2 FQNEAQ, per germline (reference sequence). CDR3 length: 12 residues. V was pared by 2 bases and J by 6 bases, with 8 bases between. As DNA, the CDR3 is TGTGCCAGCAGCTTATCAGGGTTCGAGCAGTACTTC. This codes for CASSLSGFEQYF.

The chain joins TRBV13 to TRBJ1-2, with TRBD1 identical over 8 bases. The CDR3 is 14 amino acids. Trimming took 6 bases from V and 4 from J; bases not matched to a gene: 7. Germline lookup yields CDR1 PRHDT and CDR2 FYEKMQ (reference sequence). CDR3 coding DNA: TGTGCCAGCAGACCACAGGGGGAAGGCTATGGCTACACCTTC. It encodes CASRPQGEGYGYTF. The full variable domain, in which reference TRBV13 and TRBJ1-2 provide the parts outside the CDR3, is AAGVIQSPRHLIKEKRETATLKCYPIPRHDTVYWYQQGPGQDPQFLISFYEKMQSDKGSIPDRFSAQQFSDYHSELNMSSLELGDSALYFCASRPQGEGYGYTFGSGTRLTVV.

The CDR3 DNA follows: TGTGCCAGCAGTTTTAGCGGGAGGGCCGGCGAGCAGTTCTTC. It codes for CASSFSGRAGEQFF. This chain uses TRBV6-5 with TRBJ2-1, with TRBD2 matching over 11 bases. J lost 10 bases, V lost 4 bases, and 6 bases had no gene match. The CDR3 covers 14 residues. CDR1 and CDR2 (germline): MNHEY, SVGAGI.

As regards this clone: The junction shows a germline mismatch at one end, possibly a read error. The CDR3 DNA sequence: TGTGCCACCAGCCTGGGACTAGCGGGGGGGCCTAGGCACTTC. Residues: CATSLGLAGGPRHF. The chain recombines TRBV15 with TRBJ2-5; 16 bases are shared with TRBD2. CDR1 is LNHNV and CDR2 is YYDKDF in the germline V gene (reference sequence). CDR3 length: 14 residues.

The chain joins TRBV4-2 to TRBJ1-6; 9 bases are shared with TRBD1. From germline, CDR1 is LGHNA and CDR2 YNFKEQ. J gave up 8 bases and V 5 bases, and 4 bases lay outside the gene matches. The CDR3 runs to 14 residues. CDR3 DNA sequence: TGTGCCAGCAGCTTCCGGGACAGGGATTCACCCCTCCACTTT. Translated, it gives CASSFRDRDSPLHF.